This T cell receptor beta chain was recovered during a study of T cell repertoires in cytomegalovirus infection (dated by TCRdb to about 2019). About the full investigation: Donor HLA type was relevant to the analysis, because carriage of CMV infection together with the matching HLA type was indicated by public TCR beta signatures. The paper's findings and limits, for the study overall: The ex vivo response was dominated by HLA-C-restricted CMV-specific TCR beta clonotypes, which also provided the single most frequent clonotype in two of eight donors. In both this cohort and an independent roughly 350-donor cohort, the cumulative frequency of public TCR beta family members distinguished carriers of CMV infection plus the relevant HLA type.

CDR1 is given as DFQATT and CDR2 as SNEGSKA, both from the germline V gene (reference sequence). The junction carries 13 bases between V and J, which are trimmed by 3 bases and 4 bases respectively. The CDR3 holds 14 amino acids from the cysteine to the phenylalanine. Only the CDR3 DNA stays, 42 bases, in frame from base 1. The sequencing machine was an Illumina HiSeq 1500. Starting from the raw public reads, TCRdb applied fastp trimming at Q25, assembled clones with MiXCR and retained in-frame beta chains. Every CDR3 protein is listed once, alongside the most common genes and DNA of its rows. Here the sample has about 530,000 distinct CDR3 sequences; roughly 29% occur a single time. Of the sample, roughly 13% falls within the top ten clones. To note about this clonotype: Its specific antigen is unknown. Base qualities are not provided; no much larger clone lies one nucleotide away.

The sequenced material came from PBMCs. The rearrangement joined TRBV20-1 to TRBJ2-1, with the D gene not confidently named. This clonotype was sampled from a human donor in good health (CMV status not recorded). Some clones in this sample may be carry-over from other donors' samples. The DNA sequence follows: TGCAGTGCTAGGATGGCGCGGACGTACAATGAGCAGTTCTTC. Its product reads: CSARMARTYNEQFF.